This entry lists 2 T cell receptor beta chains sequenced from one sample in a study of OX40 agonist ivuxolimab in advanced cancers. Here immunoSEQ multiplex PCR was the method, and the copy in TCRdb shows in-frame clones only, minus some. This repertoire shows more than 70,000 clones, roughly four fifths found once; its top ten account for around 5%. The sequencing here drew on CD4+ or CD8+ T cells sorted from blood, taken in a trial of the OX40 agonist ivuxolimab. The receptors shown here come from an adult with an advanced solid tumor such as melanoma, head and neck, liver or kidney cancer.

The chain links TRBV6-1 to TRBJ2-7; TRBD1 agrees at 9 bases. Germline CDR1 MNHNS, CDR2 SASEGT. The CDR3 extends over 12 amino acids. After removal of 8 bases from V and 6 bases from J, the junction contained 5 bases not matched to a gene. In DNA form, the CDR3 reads TGTGCCAGCTGGGACAGGGAAGGCGAGCAGTACTTC. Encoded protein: CASWDREGEQYF.

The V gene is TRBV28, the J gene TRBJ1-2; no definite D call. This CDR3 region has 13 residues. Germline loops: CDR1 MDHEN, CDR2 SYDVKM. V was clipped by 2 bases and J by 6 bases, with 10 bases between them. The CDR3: CASSLVTAHGYTF. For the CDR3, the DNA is TGTGCCAGCAGTTTAGTAACAGCACATGGCTACACCTTC.